This TCR beta chain was captured in a study of blood T cell repertoires in COVID-19 (dated by TCRdb to the early 2020s). About the full investigation: The collaborator samples originated in the United States, Italy and Spain and spanned the acute and convalescent phases of COVID-19. HLA class I and class II types, where available, came from metadata supplied by the sample provider rather than from assay-based typing. The repertoires were released in a freely available public database meant as a resource for research on the immune response to SARS-CoV-2. The material from the prospective study consisted of cDNA or gDNA derived from T cells, B-cell-depleted T cells, or PBMCs. Samples were obtained from the ongoing ImmuneRACE study (first 160 participants) and from over 1,000 subjects provided by 6 global collaborators. The sample metadata nearly always contained a de-identified subject ID, COVID-19 status, age in years and sex. The dataset comprised deeply sampled blood TCRbeta repertoires from subjects exposed to, actively infected with, or recovered from COVID-19.

Details on this clone: Which antigen it targets is not known. Base quality data are lacking; no much larger clone is found one base away.

The immunoSEQ Assay, a bias-controlled multiplex PCR, was used to amplify TCRbeta CDR3 regions from genomic DNA. As for the original processing: Within the assay, amplification of reference gene primers was used to estimate how many nucleated cells each sample contained. To quantify the absolute abundance of each unique TCRbeta CDR3 rearrangement, sequence reads were collapsed and filtered. For each sample, productive Simpson clonality was calculated as the square root of Simpson's diversity index over productive rearrangements. TCRdb mirrors the immuneACCESS table, restricted to in-frame sequences. Some clones are absent from its copies; in checked studies, under half trace to an unresolved V gene, and the reason for the others is unknown. The D gene and trimming were derived from the DNA, and the V and J assignments and clone size from that table. The sample has about 430,000 clones on record, about 88% of them singletons. 1.4% to 1.5% of the sample belongs to the ten largest clones.

The CDR3 measures 15 amino acids from cysteine to phenylalanine. Only the CDR3 DNA stays, 45 bases, in frame from base 1. The germline ends are 15 bases apart after V is trimmed by 5 bases and J by 4 bases. CDR1 is given as SGHTA and CDR2 as FQGNSA, both from the germline V gene. Participants in the prospective study were enrolled through a virtual design, were aged roughly 18 to 100 years, and lived in 24 United States geographic areas. Cohort assignment in the prospective study relied on participant-reported clinical history from a screening survey and a study questionnaire. A participant counted as exposed if, within 2 weeks of entering the study, that participant had been in contact with someone who had a PCR-confirmed or clinician-diagnosed COVID-19 case. In the prospective study, whole blood, serum and a nasopharyngeal or oropharyngeal swab were collected from each participant by mobile phlebotomists. Prospective study participants could optionally give additional blood draws and questionnaires over an approximately 2-month period. Blood samples from the prospective study were shipped frozen or at room temperature prior to DNA extraction.

What the authors observed across the whole study: The quantity of clinical and demographic metadata differed by source and by participant and was supplied without curation.

The sequenced sample was PBMCs or T cells enriched from blood (not recorded which). This sequence was found in a woman between 18 and 30 years old who had been exposed to COVID-19. The chain couples TRBV7-2 to TRBJ2-1; TRBD2 might be the D gene, on 7 matching bases. This receptor has the CDR3 CASSLTGRGYNEQFF. The nucleotide sequence is TGTGCCAGCAGCCTTACAGGGCGGGGGTACAATGAGCAGTTCTTC.